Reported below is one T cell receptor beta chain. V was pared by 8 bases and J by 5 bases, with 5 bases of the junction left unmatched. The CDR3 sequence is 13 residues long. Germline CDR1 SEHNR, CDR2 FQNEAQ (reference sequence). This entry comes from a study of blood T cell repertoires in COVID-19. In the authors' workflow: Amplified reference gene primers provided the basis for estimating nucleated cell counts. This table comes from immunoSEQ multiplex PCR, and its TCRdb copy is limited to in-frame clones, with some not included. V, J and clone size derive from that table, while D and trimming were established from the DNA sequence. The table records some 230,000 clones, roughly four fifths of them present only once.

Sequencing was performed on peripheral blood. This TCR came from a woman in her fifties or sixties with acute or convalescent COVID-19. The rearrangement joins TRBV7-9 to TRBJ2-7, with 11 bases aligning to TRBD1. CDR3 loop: CASGDRGFNEQYF. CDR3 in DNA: TGTGCCAGCGGGGACAGGGGGTTCAACGAGCAGTACTTC.